This T cell receptor beta chain was sequenced during a study of blood T cell repertoires in COVID-19. About the study: Samples representing acute and convalescent COVID-19 were sourced from the United States, Italy and Spain. From T cells, B-cell-depleted T cells, or PBMCs came the material, which was cDNA or gDNA.

In the authors' methods: How many nucleated cells were present was estimated from reference gene primer amplification. The assay was immunoSEQ multiplex PCR, and TCRdb's table has in-frame clones only and misses some. From that table come the V and J calls and clone size; the DNA was used to work out D and trimming. The data show over 150,000 clones, 80% to 90% seen once. V was pared by 4 bases and J by 4 bases, with 6 bases of the junction left unmatched. The length of the CDR3 is 14 residues. From germline, CDR1 is SGHRS and CDR2 YFSETQ. This rearrangement joins TRBV5-1 to TRBJ2-5, with 8 bases aligning to TRBD2. Specimen: peripheral blood. The receptor's source is a man aged 30-40 years with acute or convalescent COVID-19. CDR3 DNA sequence: TGCGCCAGCAGCCCGGGAGGGGTCCGAGAGACCCAGTACTTC. Translating gives CASSPGGVRETQYF.